This record looks at one T cell receptor beta chain sequence and its context. What it binds is unknown. The sample comes from a study of OX40 agonist ivuxolimab in advanced cancers. Overall study: Of the participants, more than 35% had some prior anti-PD-1, anti-PD-L1 or anti-CTLA-4 therapy, which was allowed.

Study results and limitations: Certain nonresponding patients likewise had low normalized T-cell clonal expansion.

CDR1 is SEHNR, CDR2 FQNEAQ, per germline (reference sequence). This CDR3 has 11 residues. Trimming cost V 6 bases and J 6 bases, with 8 bases left between them. The repertoire was sequenced with immunoSEQ multiplex PCR; TCRdb's copy has only in-frame clones and lacks some. This table holds about 22,000 clones, around four fifths found once. The cohort excluded patients with autoimmune disease history or systemic immunosuppression. Collection of blood occurred at baseline, at cycle 4 day 1, and at cycle 7 day 1. The input for sequencing was CD4+ or CD8+ T cells sorted from blood, taken in a trial of the OX40 agonist ivuxolimab. This TCR came from an adult with an advanced solid tumor such as melanoma, head and neck, liver or kidney cancer. The chain is built from TRBV7-9 and TRBJ1-2, with D uncertain. CDR3 in amino acids: CASSNRDGYTF. CDR3 bases: TGTGCCAGCAGTAATCGGGATGGCTACACCTTC.